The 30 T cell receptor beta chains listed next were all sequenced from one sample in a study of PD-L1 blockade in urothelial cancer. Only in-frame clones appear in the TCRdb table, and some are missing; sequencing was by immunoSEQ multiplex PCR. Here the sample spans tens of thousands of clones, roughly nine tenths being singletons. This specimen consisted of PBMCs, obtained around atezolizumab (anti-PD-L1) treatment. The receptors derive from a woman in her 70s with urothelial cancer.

CDR3 DNA: TGTGCCAGCAGTGAATCCGCGACTAGCGGGATTGGCGAGCAGTACTTC. Residues: CASSESATSGIGEQYF. The chain combines TRBV6-1 with TRBJ2-7; TRBD2 aligns across 11 bases. With 2 bases clipped from V and 6 bases from J, the junction kept 9 bases outside the gene matches. The CDR3 loop spans 16 amino acids. The V gene's germline CDR1 is MNHNS and CDR2 SASEGT.

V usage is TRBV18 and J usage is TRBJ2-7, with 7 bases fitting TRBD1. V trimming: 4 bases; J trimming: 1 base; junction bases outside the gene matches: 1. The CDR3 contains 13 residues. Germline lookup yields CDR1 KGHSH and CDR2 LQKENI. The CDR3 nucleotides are TGTGCCAGCTCACTACAGGGGTCCTACGAGCAGTACTTC. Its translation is CASSLQGSYEQYF.

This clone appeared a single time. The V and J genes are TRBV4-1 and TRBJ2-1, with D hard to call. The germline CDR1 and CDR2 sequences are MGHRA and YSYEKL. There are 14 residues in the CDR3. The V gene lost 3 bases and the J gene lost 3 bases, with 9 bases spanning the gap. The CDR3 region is CASSHSQDYNEQFF. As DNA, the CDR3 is TGCGCCAGCAGCCATTCTCAGGACTACAATGAGCAGTTCTTC.

As DNA, the CDR3 is TGCGCCAGCAGCAGGACTAGCGGGAACACAGATACGCAGTATTTT. Its translation: CASSRTSGNTDTQYF. The chain has TRBV5-1 and TRBJ2-3; TRBD2 agrees at 12 bases. CDR1 and CDR2 from the germline V gene are SGHRS and YFSETQ. The CDR3 runs 15 residues. Trimming removed 4 bases from V and 2 bases from J; junction bases left unmatched: 2.

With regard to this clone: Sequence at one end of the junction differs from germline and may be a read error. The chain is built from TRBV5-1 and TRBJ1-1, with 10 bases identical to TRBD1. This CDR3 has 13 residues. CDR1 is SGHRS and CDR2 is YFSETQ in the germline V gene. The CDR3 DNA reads TGCGCCAGCAGCCTACTGGACAGGGGGACCCCCATCTTT. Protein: CASSLLDRGTPIF.

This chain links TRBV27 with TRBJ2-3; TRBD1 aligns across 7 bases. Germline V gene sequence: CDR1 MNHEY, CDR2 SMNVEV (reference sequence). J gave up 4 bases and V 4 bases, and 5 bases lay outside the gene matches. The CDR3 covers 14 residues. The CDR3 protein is CASSYRQGSDTQYF. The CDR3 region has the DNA TGTGCCAGCAGTTATCGACAGGGTTCAGATACGCAGTATTTT.

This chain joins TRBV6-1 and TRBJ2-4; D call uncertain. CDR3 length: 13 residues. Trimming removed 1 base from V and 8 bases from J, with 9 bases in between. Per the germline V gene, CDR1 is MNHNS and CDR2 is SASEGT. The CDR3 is CASSEGESDIQYF. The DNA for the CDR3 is TGTGCCAGCAGTGAAGGTGAGAGTGACATTCAGTACTTC.

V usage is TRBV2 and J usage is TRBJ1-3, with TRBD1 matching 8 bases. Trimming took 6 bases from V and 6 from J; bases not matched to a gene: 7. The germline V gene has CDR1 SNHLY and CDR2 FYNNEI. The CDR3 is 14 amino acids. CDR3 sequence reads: CASREDRVENTIYF. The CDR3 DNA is TGTGCCAGCAGGGAGGACAGGGTGGAAAACACCATATATTTT.

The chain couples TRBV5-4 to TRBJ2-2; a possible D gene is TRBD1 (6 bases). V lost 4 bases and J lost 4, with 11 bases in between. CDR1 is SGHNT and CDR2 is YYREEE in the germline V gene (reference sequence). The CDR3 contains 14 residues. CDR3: CASSIRGGTGELFF. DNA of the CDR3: TGTGCCAGCAGCATCAGGGGTGGCACCGGGGAGCTGTTTTTT. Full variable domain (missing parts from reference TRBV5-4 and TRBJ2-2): ETGVTQSPTHLIKTRGQQVTLRCSSQSGHNTVSWYQQALGQGPQFIFQYYREEENGRGNFPPRFSGLQFPNYSSELNVNALELDDSALYLCASSIRGGTGELFFGEGSRLTVL.

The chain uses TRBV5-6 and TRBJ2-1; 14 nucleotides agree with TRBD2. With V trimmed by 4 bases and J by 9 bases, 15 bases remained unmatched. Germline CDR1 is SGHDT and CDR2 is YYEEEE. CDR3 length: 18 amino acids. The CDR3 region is CASSGGTSGSTKEGEQFF. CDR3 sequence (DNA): TGTGCCAGCAGCGGGGGGACTAGCGGGAGTACTAAGGAGGGTGAGCAGTTCTTC.

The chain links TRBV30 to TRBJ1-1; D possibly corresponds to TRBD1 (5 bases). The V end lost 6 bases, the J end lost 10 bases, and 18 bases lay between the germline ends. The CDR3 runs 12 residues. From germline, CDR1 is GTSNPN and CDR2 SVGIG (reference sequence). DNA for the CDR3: TGTGCCTGCCCCGGGGGTAGGAAAGGAGCTTTCTTT. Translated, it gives CACPGGRKGAFF.

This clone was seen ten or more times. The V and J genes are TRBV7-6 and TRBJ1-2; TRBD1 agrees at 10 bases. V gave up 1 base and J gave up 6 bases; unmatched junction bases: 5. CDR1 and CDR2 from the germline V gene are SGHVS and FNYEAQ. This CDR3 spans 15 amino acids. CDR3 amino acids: CASSLEETGGHGYTF. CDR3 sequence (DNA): TGTGCCAGCAGCTTAGAGGAGACAGGGGGCCATGGCTACACCTTC. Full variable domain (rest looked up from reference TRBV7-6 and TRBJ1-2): GAGVSQSPRYKVTKRGQDVALRCDPISGHVSLYWYRQALGQGPEFLTYFNYEAQQDKSGLPNDRFSAERPEGSISTLTIQRTEQRDSAMYRCASSLEETGGHGYTFGSGTRLTVV.

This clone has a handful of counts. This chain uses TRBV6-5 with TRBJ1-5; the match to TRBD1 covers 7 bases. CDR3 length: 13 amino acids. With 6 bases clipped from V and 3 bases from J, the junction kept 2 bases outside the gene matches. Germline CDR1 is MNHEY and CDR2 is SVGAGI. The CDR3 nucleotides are TGTGCCAGCAGGGGACAGAACAATCAGCCCCAGCATTTT. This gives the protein CASRGQNNQPQHF.

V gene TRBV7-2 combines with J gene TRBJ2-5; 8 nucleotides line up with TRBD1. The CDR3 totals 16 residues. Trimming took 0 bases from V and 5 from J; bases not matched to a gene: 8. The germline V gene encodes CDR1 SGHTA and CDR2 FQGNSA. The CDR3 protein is CASSLAGDRGVETQYF. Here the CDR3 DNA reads TGTGCCAGCAGCTTAGCCGGAGACAGGGGCGTTGAGACCCAGTACTTC.

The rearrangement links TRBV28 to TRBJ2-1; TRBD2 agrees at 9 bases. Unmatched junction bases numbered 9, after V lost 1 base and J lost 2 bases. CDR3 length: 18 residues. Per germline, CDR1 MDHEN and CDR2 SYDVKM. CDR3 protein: CASSLSNIAGVAYNEQFF. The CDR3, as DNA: TGTGCCAGCAGTTTATCCAATATAGCGGGAGTAGCCTACAATGAGCAGTTCTTC.

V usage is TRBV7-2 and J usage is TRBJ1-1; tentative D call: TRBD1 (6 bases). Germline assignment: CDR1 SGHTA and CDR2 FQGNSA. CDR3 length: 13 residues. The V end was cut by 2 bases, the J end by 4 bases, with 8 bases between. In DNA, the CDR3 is TGTGCCAGCAGCTTACAGGGGAGCACTGAAGCTTTCTTT. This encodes CASSLQGSTEAFF.

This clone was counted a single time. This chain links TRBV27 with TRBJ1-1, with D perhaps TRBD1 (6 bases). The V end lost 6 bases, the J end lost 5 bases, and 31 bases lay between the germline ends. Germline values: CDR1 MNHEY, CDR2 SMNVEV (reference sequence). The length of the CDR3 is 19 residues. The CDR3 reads CASRSISRAGGGSRTEAFF. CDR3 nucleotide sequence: TGTGCCAGCAGAAGCATTTCTAGGGCCGGGGGGGGCTCGAGGACTGAAGCTTTCTTT.

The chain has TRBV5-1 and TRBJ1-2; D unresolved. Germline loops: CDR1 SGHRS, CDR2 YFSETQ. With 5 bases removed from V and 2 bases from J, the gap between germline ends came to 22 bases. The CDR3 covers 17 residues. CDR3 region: CASRRRLDPGFNYGYTF. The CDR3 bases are TGCGCCAGCAGGCGTCGCTTAGATCCGGGTTTCAACTATGGCTACACCTTC.

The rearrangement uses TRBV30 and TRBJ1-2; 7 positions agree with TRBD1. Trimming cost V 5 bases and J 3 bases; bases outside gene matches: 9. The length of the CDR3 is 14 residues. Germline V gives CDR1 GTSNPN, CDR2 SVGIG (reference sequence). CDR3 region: CAWVNRGSHYGYTF. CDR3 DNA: TGTGCCTGGGTTAACAGGGGCTCCCACTATGGCTACACCTTC.

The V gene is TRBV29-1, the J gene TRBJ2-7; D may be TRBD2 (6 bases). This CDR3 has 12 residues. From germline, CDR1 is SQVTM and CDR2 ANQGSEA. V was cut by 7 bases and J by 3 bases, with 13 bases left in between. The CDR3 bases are TGCAGCGCCAGAACTAGCCTCTACGAGCAGTACTTC. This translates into CSARTSLYEQYF.

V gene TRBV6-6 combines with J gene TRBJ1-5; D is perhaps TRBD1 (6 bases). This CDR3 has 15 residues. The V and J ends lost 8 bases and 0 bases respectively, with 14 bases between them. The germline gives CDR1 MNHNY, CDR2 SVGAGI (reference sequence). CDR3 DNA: TGTGCCAGCCGGGCAGGGGTTGATAGCAATCAGCCCCAGCATTTT. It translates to CASRAGVDSNQPQHF.

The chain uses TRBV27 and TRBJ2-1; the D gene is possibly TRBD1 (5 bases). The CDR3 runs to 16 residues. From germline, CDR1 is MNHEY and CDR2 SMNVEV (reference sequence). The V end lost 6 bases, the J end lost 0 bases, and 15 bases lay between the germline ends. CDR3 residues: CASRDKTGSSYNEQFF. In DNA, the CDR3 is TGTGCCAGCAGAGATAAAACAGGTAGCTCCTACAATGAGCAGTTCTTC.

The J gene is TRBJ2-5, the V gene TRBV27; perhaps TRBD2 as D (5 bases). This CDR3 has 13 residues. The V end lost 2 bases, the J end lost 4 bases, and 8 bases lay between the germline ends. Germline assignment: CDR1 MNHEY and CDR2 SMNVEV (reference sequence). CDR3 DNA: TGTGCCAGCAGTTTAGCTCGGGGAGAGACCCAGTACTTC. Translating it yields CASSLARGETQYF.

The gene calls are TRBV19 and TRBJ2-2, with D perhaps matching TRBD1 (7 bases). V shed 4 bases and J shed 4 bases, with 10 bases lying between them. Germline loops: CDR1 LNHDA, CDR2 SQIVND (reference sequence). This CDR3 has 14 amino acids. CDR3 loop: CASSRQGGTGELFF. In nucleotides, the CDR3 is TGTGCCAGTAGTAGACAGGGAGGCACCGGGGAGCTGTTTTTT.

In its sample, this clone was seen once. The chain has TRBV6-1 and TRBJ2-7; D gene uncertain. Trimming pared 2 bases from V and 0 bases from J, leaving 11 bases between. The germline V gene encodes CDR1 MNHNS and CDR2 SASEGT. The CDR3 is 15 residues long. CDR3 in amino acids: CASSEMGQSSYEQYF. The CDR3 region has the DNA TGTGCCAGCAGTGAAATGGGCCAGTCCTCCTACGAGCAGTACTTC.

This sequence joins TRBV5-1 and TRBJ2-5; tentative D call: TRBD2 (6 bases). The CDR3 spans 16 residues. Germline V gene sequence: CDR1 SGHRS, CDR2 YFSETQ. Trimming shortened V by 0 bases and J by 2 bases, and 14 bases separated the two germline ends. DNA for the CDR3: TGCGCCAGCAGCTTGGCCGGGAGACAGCTACAAGAGACCCAGTACTTC. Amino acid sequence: CASSLAGRQLQETQYF.

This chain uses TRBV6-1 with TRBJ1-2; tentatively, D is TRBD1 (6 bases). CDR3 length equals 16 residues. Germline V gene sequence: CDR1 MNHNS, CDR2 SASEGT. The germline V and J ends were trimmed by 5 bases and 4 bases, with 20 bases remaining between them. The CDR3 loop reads CASSKEYRERGYGYTF. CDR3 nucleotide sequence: TGTGCCAGCAGTAAAGAATACAGGGAAAGAGGCTATGGCTACACCTTC.

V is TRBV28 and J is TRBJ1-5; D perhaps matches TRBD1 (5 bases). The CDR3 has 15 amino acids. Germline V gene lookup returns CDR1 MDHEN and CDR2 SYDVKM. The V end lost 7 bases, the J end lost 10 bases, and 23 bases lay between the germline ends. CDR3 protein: CASIRGGAHRGPQHF. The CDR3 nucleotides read TGTGCCAGCATCCGCGGAGGGGCTCATAGGGGACCCCAGCATTTT.

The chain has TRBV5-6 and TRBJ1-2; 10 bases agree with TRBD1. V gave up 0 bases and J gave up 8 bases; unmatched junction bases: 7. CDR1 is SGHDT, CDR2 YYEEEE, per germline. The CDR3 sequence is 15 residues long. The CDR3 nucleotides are TGTGCCAGCAGCTTGGTGGGGGACAGGGGAAAGGGCTACACCTTC. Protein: CASSLVGDRGKGYTF.

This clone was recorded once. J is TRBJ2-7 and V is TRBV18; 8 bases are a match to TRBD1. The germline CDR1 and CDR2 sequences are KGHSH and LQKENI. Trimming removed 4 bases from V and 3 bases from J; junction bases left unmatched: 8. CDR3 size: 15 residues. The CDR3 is CASSREDRAVYEQYF. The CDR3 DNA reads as TGTGCCAGCTCACGGGAGGACAGGGCAGTCTACGAGCAGTACTTC.